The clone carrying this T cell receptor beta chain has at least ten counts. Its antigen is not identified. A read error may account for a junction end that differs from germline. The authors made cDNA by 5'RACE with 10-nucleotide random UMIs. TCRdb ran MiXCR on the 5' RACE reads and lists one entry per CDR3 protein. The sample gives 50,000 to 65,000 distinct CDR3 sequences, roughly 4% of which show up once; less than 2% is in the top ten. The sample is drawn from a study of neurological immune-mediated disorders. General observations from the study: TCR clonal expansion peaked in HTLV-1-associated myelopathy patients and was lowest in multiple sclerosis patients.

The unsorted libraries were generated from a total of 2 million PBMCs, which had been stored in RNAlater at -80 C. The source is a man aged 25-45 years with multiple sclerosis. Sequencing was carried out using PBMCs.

The CDR3 here is CASSQAGSYNSPLNF. Here the CDR3 DNA reads TGTGCCAGCTCCCAAGCGGGCTCCTATAATTCACCCCTCAACTTT. The chain couples TRBV28 to TRBJ1-6; D is uncertain. The CDR3 covers 15 residues. Per germline, CDR1 MDHEN and CDR2 SYDVKM.